These 8 T cell receptor beta chains came from one sample sequenced in a study of shared clonotypes between healthy human individuals. TCRdb's copy holds only in-frame clones and misses some; the assay was immunoSEQ multiplex PCR. This sample has a few million clones, with roughly 92% found just once. The sample taken for sequencing was naive CD4+ T cells sorted from blood. The subset denotes: CD45RA+ positively selected. These receptors were taken from a young man in good health.

The chain carries TRBV19 and TRBJ2-2, with D unresolved. This CDR3 has 15 residues. Trimming took 6 bases from V and 6 from J, leaving 17 bases between them. Germline-derived CDR1 and CDR2 are LNHDA and SQIVND (reference sequence). For the CDR3, the DNA is TGTGCCAGTAGAGAGAGAGTAAGGGCGGCCGGGGAGCTGTTTTTT. Translation: CASRERVRAAGELFF.

This clone was detected once. The chain uses TRBV6-1 and TRBJ1-5; D is undetermined. The CDR3 loop spans 15 amino acids. V shed 3 bases and J shed 5 bases, with 14 bases lying between them. Looked up from germline, CDR1 is MNHNS and CDR2 is SASEGT. DNA of the CDR3: TGTGCCAGCAGTGATGATGACGGACCCTATCAGCCCCAGCATTTT. Translating gives CASSDDDGPYQPQHF.

This rearrangement joins TRBV19 to TRBJ2-3; TRBD2 might be the D (5 bases). Trimming shortened V by 8 bases and J by 0 bases, and 9 bases separated the two germline ends. CDR3 size: 13 residues. Germline CDR1 is LNHDA and CDR2 is SQIVND (reference sequence). The DNA of the CDR3 is TGTGCCAGTGCGGACTCTAGCACAGATACGCAGTATTTT. Translating it yields CASADSSTDTQYF.

V and J are TRBV4-1 and TRBJ1-4, with 8 bases lining up with TRBD1. The trim removed 3 bases at V and 4 bases at J, leaving 4 bases unmatched. CDR3 length: 15 amino acids. Germline V gene sequence: CDR1 MGHRA, CDR2 YSYEKL. DNA of the CDR3: TGCGCCAGCAGCCAGGAGGACAGGGATAATGAAAAACTGTTTTTT. It specifies CASSQEDRDNEKLFF.

For this clone: The identical CDR3 is also encoded by other nucleotide sequences in the sample. The J gene is TRBJ2-1, the V gene TRBV2, with a weak D call TRBD2 (6 bases). The CDR3 consists of 12 residues. V was pared by 5 bases and J by 10 bases, with 12 bases between. The germline V gene encodes CDR1 SNHLY and CDR2 FYNNEI. The DNA for the CDR3 is TGTGCCAGCAGTCGGGCGGGGAACGAGCAGTTCTTC. Protein product: CASSRAGNEQFF. Together with reference TRBV2 and TRBJ2-1, the CDR3 gives the full variable domain: EPEVTQTPSHQVTQMGQEVILRCVPISNHLYFYWYRQILGQKVEFLVSFYNNEISEKSEIFDDQFSVERPDGSNFTLKIRSTKLEDSAMYFCASSRAGNEQFFGPGTRLTVL.

The V and J genes are TRBV25-1 and TRBJ2-1, with D unclear. V lost 8 bases, J lost 4 bases, and 12 bases lay in between. The CDR3 has 13 amino acids. Germline V gene data show CDR1 as MGHDK and CDR2 as SYGVNS. CDR3 coding DNA: TGTGCCAGCGGCCCTTCGCTTTACAATGAGCAGTTCTTC. It is translated as CASGPSLYNEQFF.

V is TRBV19 and J is TRBJ1-5; no definite D call. The CDR3 is 17 amino acids. Germline loops: CDR1 LNHDA, CDR2 SQIVND (reference sequence). V was shortened by 3 bases and J by 4 bases, with 19 bases between the two germline ends. The CDR3 loop is CASSISVPTIMNQPQHF. CDR3 nucleotide sequence: TGTGCCAGTAGTATTTCGGTTCCGACCATTATGAATCAGCCCCAGCATTTT.

Only a few counts were recorded for this clone. The chain links TRBV10-2 to TRBJ2-5, with 10 bases identical to TRBD2. J lost 5 bases, V lost 10 bases, and 7 bases had no gene match. This CDR3 is 13 amino acids long. Germline lookup yields CDR1 WSHSY and CDR2 SAAADI. CDR3 nucleotide sequence: TGCGCCACCCGAGCGGGAGGGACGGAGACCCAGTACTTC. This gives the protein CATRAGGTETQYF.